This T cell receptor (beta chain) comes out of a study of blood T cell repertoires in COVID-19. Across the study: The United States, Italy and Spain provided the acute and convalescent COVID-19 samples. In each case, the material was cDNA or gDNA derived from T cells, B-cell-depleted T cells, or PBMCs.

Enrolled during active infection, Seattle patients were then followed longitudinally. The CDR3 is 15 amino acids. The ends were cut back, 3 bases at V and 1 base at J, with 10 bases in the middle. Per the germline V gene, CDR1 is SNHLY and CDR2 is FYNNEI. Source study methods: Amplifying reference gene primers gave estimates of nucleated cell counts. Sequencing used immunoSEQ multiplex PCR; TCRdb keeps in-frame clones, though not all of them. The DNA was the basis for D and trimming; V, J and clone size are from that table. This sample has a few hundred thousand clones; around 90% occur once, and the top ten carry less than 0.95%.

What was sequenced was peripheral blood. The V gene is TRBV2, the J gene TRBJ1-5; TRBD1 might be the D (5 bases). This clonotype was obtained from a man younger than 30 with COVID-19, enrolled during active disease. The CDR3 coding sequence is TGTGCCAGCAGTGACGGGGGACGGAGCAATCAGCCCCAGCATTTT. It codes for CASSDGGRSNQPQHF. Drawing the rest from reference TRBV2 and TRBJ1-5, the complete variable domain is EPEVTQTPSHQVTQMGQEVILRCVPISNHLYFYWYRQILGQKVEFLVSFYNNEISEKSEIFDDQFSVERPDGSNFTLKIRSTKLEDSAMYFCASSDGGRSNQPQHFGDGTRLSIL.